What follows describes a single TCR beta chain. Its antigen remains unidentified. The data were taken from a study of vaccination effects on CD4 cells after COVID-19. Profiling relied on immunoSEQ multiplex PCR, and the TCRdb table lists in-frame clones only, not all of them. The repertoire includes tens of thousands of clones, roughly 81% of them detected once, and about 1.4% sits in the top ten. With the ViraFEST assay, the study expanded antigen-specific CD4+ T cells using viral peptide pools, then sequenced them. With about ten days of culture completed, CD4+ T cells were isolated. Two doses of BNT162b2 or mRNA-1273 vaccine were administered to participants. In the vaccine recipients, nucleocapsid antibodies were negative and there was no prior SARS-CoV-2 infection. A half-volume exchange with IL-2 medium occurred on days 3 and 7. The germline V gene encodes CDR1 SEHNR and CDR2 FQNEAQ (reference sequence). Trimming removed 11 bases from V and 5 bases from J, with 16 bases in between. The CDR3 runs to 14 residues.

The V and J genes are TRBV7-9 and TRBJ1-6; D possibly corresponds to TRBD1 (6 bases). The source of this sequence is a human donor who received a COVID-19 vaccine. Source: CD4+ T cells from PBMCs cultured with HCoV-229E spike peptides, taken after COVID-19 vaccination. The CDR3 nucleotides read TGTGCCGGATCCCGGGGACAAGATAATTCACCCCTCCACTTT. Translation gives CAGSRGQDNSPLHF.